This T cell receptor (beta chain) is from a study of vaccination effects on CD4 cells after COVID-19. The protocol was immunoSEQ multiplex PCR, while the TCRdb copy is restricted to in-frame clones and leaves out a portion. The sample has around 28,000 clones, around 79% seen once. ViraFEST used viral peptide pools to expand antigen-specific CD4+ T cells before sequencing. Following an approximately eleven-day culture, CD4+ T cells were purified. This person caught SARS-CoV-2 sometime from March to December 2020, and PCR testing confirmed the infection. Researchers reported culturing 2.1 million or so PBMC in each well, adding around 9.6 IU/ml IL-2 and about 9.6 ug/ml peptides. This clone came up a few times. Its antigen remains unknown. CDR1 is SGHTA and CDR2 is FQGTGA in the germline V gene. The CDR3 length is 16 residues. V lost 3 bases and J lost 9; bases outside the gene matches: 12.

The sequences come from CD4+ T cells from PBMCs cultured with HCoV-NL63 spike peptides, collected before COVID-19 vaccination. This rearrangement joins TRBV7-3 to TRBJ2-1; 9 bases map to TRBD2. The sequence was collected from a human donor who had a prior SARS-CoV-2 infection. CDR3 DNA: TGTGCCAGCAGCTTCCAAGGGGGTAGCGGGAGCGGTGAGCAGTTCTTC. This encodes CASSFQGGSGSGEQFF.